A single sample is the source of the 15 T cell receptor beta chains below, sequenced in a study of blood T cell repertoires in COVID-19. The data were produced by immunoSEQ multiplex PCR, yet TCRdb's version contains in-frame clones alone and is incomplete. The sample contains about 350,000 clones, roughly nine tenths of which appear only once. The sample comprised peripheral blood. These receptor sequences come from a woman in her sixties or seventies with COVID-19, enrolled during active disease.

This sequence joins TRBV5-5 and TRBJ1-1; no reliable D call. This CDR3 has 15 residues. Germline CDR1 SGHKS, CDR2 YYEKEE (reference sequence). Trimming took 6 bases from V and 1 from J, leaving 16 bases between them. CDR3 sequence reads: CASTLGLSKNTEAFF. CDR3 in DNA: TGTGCCAGCACCCTTGGGCTCTCAAAGAACACTGAAGCTTTCTTT. Drawing the rest from reference TRBV5-5 and TRBJ1-1, the complete variable domain is DAGVTQSPTHLIKTRGQQVTLRCSPISGHKSVSWYQQVLGQGPQFIFQYYEKEERGRGNFPDRFSARQFPNYSSELNVNALLLGDSALYLCASTLGLSKNTEAFFGQGTRLTVV.

This clone was recorded only once. The rearrangement uses TRBV30 and TRBJ1-2; the D is unclear. V shed 3 bases and J shed 4 bases, with 18 bases lying between them. The CDR3 is made up of 15 amino acids. From germline, CDR1 is GTSNPN and CDR2 SVGIG (reference sequence). The CDR3 bases are TGTGCCTGGAGGGCGGGATCCATGGAGGGCTATGGCTACACCTTC. Translation: CAWRAGSMEGYGYTF.

The chain employs TRBV10-2 and TRBJ2-7; TRBD2 aligns across 12 bases. The CDR3 consists of 15 residues. V lost 2 bases, J lost 9 bases, and 8 bases stayed unmatched. From germline, CDR1 is WSHSY and CDR2 SAAADI. The CDR3 loop is CASSEIGTSGYWQYF. CDR3 nucleotides: TGCGCCAGCAGTGAGATTGGGACTAGCGGGTATTGGCAGTACTTC.

The V and J genes are TRBV11-1 and TRBJ2-3; D remains ambiguous. The CDR3 is made up of 15 amino acids. Germline assignment: CDR1 SGHAT and CDR2 FQDESV (reference sequence). Trimming cost V 5 bases and J 3 bases, with 15 bases left between them. The CDR3 DNA reads TGTGCCAGCAGCCCCCTTGGCCCTTTGACAGATACGCAGTATTTT. Translation: CASSPLGPLTDTQYF.

This rearrangement joins TRBV28 to TRBJ2-3; a weak D match, TRBD2 (6 bases). V shed 6 bases and J shed 5 bases, with 12 bases lying between them. The CDR3 has 13 amino acids. Germline lookup yields CDR1 MDHEN and CDR2 SYDVKM. The CDR3 nucleotides read TGTGCCAGCAGAGTCCGGGGAGGAGATACGCAGTATTTT. This codes for CASRVRGGDTQYF.

The gene calls are TRBV5-1 and TRBJ1-4; 12 bases line up with TRBD1. CDR3 size: 19 residues. Germline trimming cut 4 bases from V and 5 bases from J; bases unmatched to any gene: 15. Germline V gene lookup returns CDR1 SGHRS and CDR2 YFSETQ. CDR3 DNA sequence: TGCGCCAGCAGCCGAGGGGGACCGGGACAGGGGGCGCGGAATGAAAAACTGTTTTTT. Translated: CASSRGGPGQGARNEKLFF.

The J gene is TRBJ1-2, the V gene TRBV11-2, with D hard to call. Germline V gene lookup returns CDR1 SGHAT and CDR2 FQNNGV. The CDR3 extends over 17 amino acids. Trimming left V 1 base short and J 6 bases short, with 21 bases between. CDR3 sequence reads: CASSLAARTVSGDGYTF. CDR3 in DNA: TGTGCCAGCAGCTTAGCGGCCAGAACCGTAAGCGGTGATGGCTACACCTTC.

The chain is built from TRBV29-1 and TRBJ1-2; 7 positions match TRBD1. Trimming took 2 bases from V and 8 from J; bases not matched to a gene: 14. Germline CDR1 is SQVTM and CDR2 is ANQGSEA. The CDR3 runs 15 residues. As DNA, the CDR3 is TGCAGCGTTGAAAGCTTCGTACAGGGGCATCGGGGCTACACCTTC. Residues: CSVESFVQGHRGYTF.

The chain has TRBV6-6 and TRBJ1-5; 7 bases align to TRBD1. J was trimmed by 7 bases and V by 7 bases; bases with no gene match: 10. Germline assignment: CDR1 MNHNY and CDR2 SVGAGI (reference sequence). CDR3 length: 14 residues. The CDR3 region has the DNA TGTGCCAGCACCACGGGGGCAGGGGGACAGCCCCAGCATTTT. The encoded protein is CASTTGAGGQPQHF.

The CDR3 sequence: CASSPYSQDQETQYF. CDR3 nucleotide sequence: TGTGCCAGCAGCCCTTACAGTCAGGATCAAGAGACCCAGTACTTC. V usage is TRBV5-8 and J usage is TRBJ2-5; D gene uncertain. The V end lost 4 bases, the J end lost 2 bases, and 15 bases lay between the germline ends. The CDR3 spans 15 residues. Germline CDR1 reads SGHTS; CDR2 reads YDEGEE.

V gene TRBV6-5 combines with J gene TRBJ1-1; tentative D call: TRBD1 (6 bases). Germline CDR1 is MNHEY and CDR2 is SVGAGI. This CDR3 is 14 amino acids long. V gave up 6 bases and J gave up 0 bases, with 11 bases separating them. The CDR3, as DNA: TGTGCCAGCAGGATAGGGGGTCTGAACACTGAAGCTTTCTTT. Its protein product is CASRIGGLNTEAFF.

This chain uses TRBV20-1 with TRBJ1-5, with a tentative D call TRBD1 (5 bases). Germline V CDR1 and CDR2: DFQATT, SNEGSKA (reference sequence). V gave up 3 bases and J gave up 7 bases, with 13 bases separating them. CDR3 length: 13 residues. Written as DNA, the CDR3 is TGCAGTGCTAGTGCAGGGCCCGGCCAGCCCCAGCATTTT. Residues: CSASAGPGQPQHF.

This clone was counted once. This chain uses TRBV5-1 with TRBJ2-5, with 11 bases fitting TRBD2. The CDR3 is made up of 16 amino acids. Germline assignment: CDR1 SGHRS and CDR2 YFSETQ. The ends lost 5 bases at V and 4 bases at J; junction bases unmatched: 10. In DNA, the CDR3 is TGCGCCAGCAGGCGCCCGGGACTAGCGGTACGAGAGACCCAGTACTTC. It codes for CASRRPGLAVRETQYF.

The chain has TRBV7-9 and TRBJ2-2, with 7 bases lining up with TRBD1. The CDR3 loop spans 18 amino acids. After removal of 8 bases from V and 0 bases from J, the junction contained 15 bases not matched to a gene. CDR1 is SEHNR and CDR2 is FQNEAQ in the germline V gene (reference sequence). Here the CDR3 reads CASPLGQDISANTGELFF. In DNA, the CDR3 is TGTGCCAGCCCCCTCGGACAGGACATTTCCGCGAACACCGGGGAGCTGTTTTTT.

This clone was observed once. The V and J genes are TRBV6-5 and TRBJ2-4, with D unclear. V lost 6 bases and J 0 bases, leaving 9 bases between the germline ends. The CDR3 runs 14 residues. Germline assignment: CDR1 MNHEY and CDR2 SVGAGI. CDR3 sequence: CASSHSIAKNIQYF. CDR3 nucleotide sequence: TGTGCCAGCAGCCACAGTATAGCCAAAAACATTCAGTACTTC.